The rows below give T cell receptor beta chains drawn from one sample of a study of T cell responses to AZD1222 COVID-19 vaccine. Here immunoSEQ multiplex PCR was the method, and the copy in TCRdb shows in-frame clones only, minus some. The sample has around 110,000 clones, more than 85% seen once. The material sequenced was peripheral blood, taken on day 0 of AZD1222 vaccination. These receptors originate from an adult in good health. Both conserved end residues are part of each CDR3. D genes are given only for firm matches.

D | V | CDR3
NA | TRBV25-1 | CASSLGPDISGNTIYF
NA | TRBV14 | CASSLQGLANYGYTF
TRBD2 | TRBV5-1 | CASSFFGTSGIGSADTQYF
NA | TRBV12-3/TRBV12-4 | CASSPAQDSPLHF
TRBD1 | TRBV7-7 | CASSKQQGVTEKLFF
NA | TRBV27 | CASSFWGHEQYF
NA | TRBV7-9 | CASSPLPPGQNTGELFF
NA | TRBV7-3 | CASSVGSGSPYTEAFF
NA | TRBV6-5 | CASSSIEAQYF
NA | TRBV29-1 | CSASRVNREQYF
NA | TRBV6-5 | CASSRTGSYTEAFF
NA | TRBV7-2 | CASSLVFNEQFF
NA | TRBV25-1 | CASGTGEAGYNEQFF
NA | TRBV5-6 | CASSLGYEQYF
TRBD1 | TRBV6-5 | CASSLIDRAYGYTF
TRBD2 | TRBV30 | CAWRRAGGRPGELFF
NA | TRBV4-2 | CASSDRAWAMNTEAFF
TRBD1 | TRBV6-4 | CASSDRWDSNNEQFF
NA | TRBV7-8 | CASSLGASYGYTF
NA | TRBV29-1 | CSVSTARRPYEQYF
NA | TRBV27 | CASSPGEGRKNTGELFF
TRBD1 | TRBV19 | CASSPRPGQGAFQIYEQYF
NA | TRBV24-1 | CATSDGSYEQYF
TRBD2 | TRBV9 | CASSAGTSGYYEQYF
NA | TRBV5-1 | CASRESGTPEAFF
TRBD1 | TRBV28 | CAIKGGQYYEQYF
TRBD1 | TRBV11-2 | CASSLSDRETYEQYF
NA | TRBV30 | CAWSLGSWNSPLHF
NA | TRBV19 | CASRGAGAIYSNQPQHF
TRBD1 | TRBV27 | CASWQGETGELFF
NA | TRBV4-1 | CASREGGAGNSPLHF
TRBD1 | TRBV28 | CASSSTGGNQPQHF
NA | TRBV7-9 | CASSLVQTLETQYF
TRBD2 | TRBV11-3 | CASSPGTSGETQYF
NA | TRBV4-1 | CASSPYGDPYLQNIQYF
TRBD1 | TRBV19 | CASSPPGTGRNQPQHF
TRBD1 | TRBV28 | CASSLYPGQLMNTEAFF
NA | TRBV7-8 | CASSPGGHGTGELFF
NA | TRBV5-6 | CASSLISSSYNSPLHF
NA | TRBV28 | CASYDRHYEQYF
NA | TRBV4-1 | CASSHFMNTEAFF